This entry lists 29 T cell receptor beta chains sequenced from one sample in a study of Ad26.COV2.S vaccination and SARS-CoV-2 variants. Stated treatment: around 19 received Ad26.COV2.S at low or high dose, single or two shots; roughly five received placebo; per-sample allocation not given. Sampling took place 63 days after the first vaccine or placebo injection. This table comes from immunoSEQ multiplex PCR, and its TCRdb copy is limited to in-frame clones, with some not included. The sample has some 410,000 clones, over 80% seen once. Sequences were derived from peripheral blood, sampled in a trial of Ad26.COV2.S vaccine versus placebo. The receptors derive from a person aged 18-65 years who received the Ad26.COV2.S COVID-19 vaccine or a placebo.

V is TRBV3-1 (or the pseudogene TRBV3-2) and J is TRBJ2-4; 10 positions match TRBD2. With 2 bases clipped from V and 0 bases from J, the junction kept 4 bases outside the gene matches. This CDR3 contains 17 residues. From germline, CDR1 is LGHDT and CDR2 YNNKEL (reference sequence). The CDR3 DNA follows: TGTGCCAGCAGCCAATCGACTAGCGGGTTAGCCAAAAACATTCAGTACTTC. Amino acids: CASSQSTSGLAKNIQYF.

This chain joins TRBV4-1 and TRBJ2-7; tentatively, D is TRBD1 or TRBD2 (5 bases each). The V end was cut by 1 base, the J end by 2 bases, with 9 bases between. Germline-derived CDR1 and CDR2 are MGHRA and YSYEKL. The CDR3 spans 14 residues. The CDR3, as DNA: TGCGCCAGCAGCCAAGGTATGGGGGCCTACGAGCAGTACTTC. Translating it yields CASSQGMGAYEQYF.

V gene TRBV6-5 combines with J gene TRBJ2-7; D unresolved. From germline, CDR1 is MNHEY and CDR2 SVGAGI. V dropped 2 bases and J dropped 9 bases, with 14 bases sitting between them. The CDR3 length is 13 residues. CDR3 loop: CASSYGGQPGQYF. The DNA of the CDR3 is TGTGCCAGCAGTTACGGCGGCCAACCCGGGCAGTACTTC.

The chain uses TRBV7-9 and TRBJ2-7, with TRBD1 matching over 8 bases. Germline CDR1 and CDR2: SEHNR and FQNEAQ (reference sequence). The CDR3 extends over 14 amino acids. Unmatched junction bases numbered 4, after V lost 0 bases and J lost 6 bases. CDR3: CASSLAQGVSEQYF. The CDR3 coding sequence is TGTGCCAGCAGCTTAGCACAGGGGGTGAGCGAGCAGTACTTC.

This clone was observed a handful of times. The V and J genes are TRBV18 and TRBJ1-5; a possible D gene is TRBD1 (5 bases). V lost 2 bases and J lost 7, with 15 bases in between. Looked up from germline, CDR1 is KGHSH and CDR2 is LQKENI. The CDR3 is 15 residues long. The CDR3 sequence is CASSPLGQAGQPQHF. The CDR3 nucleotides read TGTGCCAGCTCACCATTGGGGCAGGCTGGGCAGCCCCAGCATTTT.

The chain carries TRBV20-1 and TRBJ2-1, with D possibly called TRBD1 or TRBD2 (5 bases each). The length of the CDR3 is 11 residues. Trimming shortened V by 6 bases and J by 11 bases, and 14 bases separated the two germline ends. Germline loops: CDR1 DFQATT, CDR2 SNEGSKA (reference sequence). This chain's CDR3 is CSASITGQQFF. The CDR3 DNA reads as TGCAGTGCATCTATTACGGGGCAGCAGTTCTTC.

The V gene is TRBV6-2 or TRBV6-3, the J gene TRBJ2-5; D remains ambiguous. V was trimmed by 4 bases and J by 3 bases, leaving 6 bases between them. Germline V gene lookup returns CDR1 MNHEY and CDR2 SVGEGT. The CDR3 is made up of 12 amino acids. The CDR3 DNA is TGTGCCAGCAGTTTCAACGAAGAGACCCAGTACTTC. Translated, it gives CASSFNEETQYF.

The CDR3: CATKPGLAGGYEQFF. The CDR3 bases are TGTGCCACCAAGCCGGGACTAGCGGGGGGCTATGAGCAGTTCTTC. V usage is TRBV15 and J usage is TRBJ2-1; TRBD2 agrees at 15 bases. The trim removed 7 bases at V and 8 bases at J, leaving 6 bases unmatched. There are 15 residues in the CDR3. Germline V lookup: CDR1 LNHNV, CDR2 YYDKDF (reference sequence).

The chain is built from TRBV19 and TRBJ1-1; 10 bases align to TRBD1. Germline V gene data show CDR1 as LNHDA and CDR2 as SQIVND (reference sequence). The CDR3 runs 15 residues. V lost 3 bases and J lost 1; bases outside the gene matches: 2. The CDR3 reads CASSMRQGANTEAFF. The CDR3 DNA follows: TGTGCCAGTAGTATGAGACAGGGGGCGAACACTGAAGCTTTCTTT.

This clone has a single count. The chain links TRBV2 to TRBJ1-1; 10 bases are a match to TRBD1. CDR1 and CDR2 from the germline V gene are SNHLY and FYNNEI. J lost 3 bases, V lost 6 bases, and 10 bases had no gene match. The CDR3 has 16 amino acids. The CDR3 sequence is CASSDPGTGVDTEAFF. The DNA of the CDR3 is TGTGCCAGCAGCGACCCCGGGACAGGGGTCGACACTGAAGCTTTCTTT.

The genes are TRBV5-1 and TRBJ2-5; 7 nucleotides agree with TRBD1. The germline V gene encodes CDR1 SGHRS and CDR2 YFSETQ. This CDR3 is built from 13 residues. After removal of 4 bases from V and 4 bases from J, the junction contained 4 bases not matched to a gene. DNA for the CDR3: TGCGCCAGCAGCCCACAGGGGATAGAGACCCAGTACTTC. Encoded protein: CASSPQGIETQYF.

This CDR3 is CATARGQGTDTQYF. In DNA form, the CDR3 reads TGTGCCACCGCCAGGGGACAGGGCACAGATACGCAGTATTTT. J is TRBJ2-3 and V is TRBV24-1, with TRBD1 matching over 8 bases. The germline V gene has CDR1 KGHDR and CDR2 SFDVKD. J lost 1 base, V lost 9 bases, and 5 bases had no gene match. The CDR3 runs 14 residues.

This rearrangement joins TRBV18 to TRBJ1-6; D gene uncertain. Germline CDR1 KGHSH, CDR2 LQKENI. Trimming took 4 bases from V and 11 from J, leaving 9 bases between them. The CDR3 is made up of 12 amino acids. The CDR3 loop is CASSLESPPLHF. As DNA, the CDR3 is TGTGCCAGCTCACTAGAGTCCCCACCCCTCCACTTT.

The chain carries TRBV9 and TRBJ2-1; no firm D call. V lost 3 bases and J lost 15, with 22 bases in between. Looked up from germline, CDR1 is SGDLS and CDR2 is YYNGEE. The CDR3 length is 14 residues. Written as DNA, the CDR3 is TGTGCCAGCAGCGCCCCGACAAATCTGGCTGCTCTGTTCTTC. Translation: CASSAPTNLAALFF. The entire variable domain, with the rest obtained from reference TRBV9 and TRBJ2-1, is as follows: DSGVTQTPKHLITATGQRVTLRCSPRSGDLSVYWYQQSLDQGLQFLIQYYNGEERAKGNILERFSAQQFPDLHSELNLSSLELGDSALYFCASSAPTNLAALFFGPGTRLTVL.

The chain joins TRBV5-5 to TRBJ1-5; 7 bases line up with TRBD1. V was clipped by 5 bases and J by 2 bases; unmatched bases: 4. The CDR3 covers 14 residues. The germline V gene encodes CDR1 SGHKS and CDR2 YYEKEE (reference sequence). CDR3 DNA sequence: TGTGCCAGCAGTTTAGACAGGGGCAATCAGCCCCAGCATTTT. Amino acid sequence: CASSLDRGNQPQHF.

The chain joins TRBV7-2 to TRBJ1-2; D perhaps matches TRBD1 (6 bases). Germline CDR1 reads SGHTA; CDR2 reads FQGNSA. Trimming removed 4 bases from V and 5 bases from J, with 17 bases in between. CDR3 length: 15 residues. The CDR3 nucleotides read TGTGCCAGCAGCTCTCTTCCAGGGGTGAAATATGGCTACACCTTC. As protein: CASSSLPGVKYGYTF.

The rearrangement links TRBV7-9 to TRBJ1-6; tentative D call: TRBD1 (5 bases). This CDR3 comprises 14 residues. Trimming shortened V by 3 bases and J by 7 bases, and 10 bases separated the two germline ends. The germline V gene encodes CDR1 SEHNR and CDR2 FQNEAQ (reference sequence). CDR3 nucleotide sequence: TGTGCCAGCAGCTTGGGGCAGGTCAATTCACCCCTCCACTTT. The encoded protein is CASSLGQVNSPLHF.

This chain uses TRBV3-1 (or the pseudogene TRBV3-2) with TRBJ1-6; 7 nucleotides match TRBD1. The CDR3 contains 13 residues. CDR1 is LGHDT and CDR2 is YNNKEL in the germline V gene (reference sequence). Trimming removed 5 bases from V and 11 bases from J; junction bases left unmatched: 6. Here the CDR3 reads CASSSQGRAPLHF. For the CDR3, the DNA is TGTGCCAGCAGCTCACAGGGGAGGGCACCCCTCCACTTT.

The CDR3 bases are TGTGCCAGCAGCGAGGTCCCCTCCGGGACAGGGGTGTTCTTC. Translating it yields CASSEVPSGTGVFF. The chain has TRBV9 and TRBJ2-1; TRBD1 aligns across 10 bases. CDR1 is SGDLS, CDR2 YYNGEE, per germline. V lost 3 bases and J lost 15; bases outside the gene matches: 12. CDR3 size: 14 residues.

The chain has TRBV7-9 and TRBJ2-5, with D perhaps matching TRBD1 (5 bases). Germline V gives CDR1 SEHNR, CDR2 FQNEAQ (reference sequence). With 4 bases removed from V and 3 bases from J, the gap between germline ends came to 15 bases. This CDR3 comprises 15 residues. CDR3 nucleotides: TGTGCCAGCAGCTCTTACTCGGCCAGGGAAGAGACCCAGTACTTC. It specifies CASSSYSAREETQYF.

V is TRBV18 and J is TRBJ1-5, with TRBD1 identical over 8 bases. The V and J ends lost 6 bases and 2 bases, in that order; junction bases with no gene match: 15. CDR3 size: 18 residues. Germline CDR1 KGHSH, CDR2 LQKENI. CDR3 nucleotide sequence: TGTGCCAGCTCCCCAAGCGGACAGGGAAAGACGGGCAATCAGCCCCAGCATTTT. This sequence encodes CASSPSGQGKTGNQPQHF. The full variable domain, completed using reference TRBV18 and TRBJ1-5, is NAGVMQNPRHLVRRRGQEARLRCSPMKGHSHVYWYRQLPEEGLKFMVYLQKENIIDESGMPKERFSAEFPKEGPSILRIQQVVRGDSAAYFCASSPSGQGKTGNQPQHFGDGTRLSIL.

The chain couples TRBV6-1 to TRBJ2-3; no clear D. The CDR3 runs to 14 residues. Between the trimmed V and J ends, which lost 5 bases and 2 bases, there was a span of 11 bases. Germline values: CDR1 MNHNS, CDR2 SASEGT. CDR3 region: CASSSAGVTDTQYF. CDR3 bases: TGTGCCAGCAGTTCGGCAGGAGTCACAGATACGCAGTATTTT.

The rearrangement uses TRBV27 and TRBJ1-1, with D possibly TRBD1 on 5 matching bases. This CDR3 has 19 amino acids. V was trimmed by 2 bases and J by 0 bases, leaving 22 bases between them. Germline V gene data show CDR1 as MNHEY and CDR2 as SMNVEV (reference sequence). CDR3: CASSLNARGVLTLNTEAFF. Here the CDR3 DNA reads TGTGCCAGCAGTTTAAACGCACGGGGCGTGCTCACCCTGAACACTGAAGCTTTCTTT.

The chain links TRBV30 to TRBJ2-6; D unresolved. Trimming shortened V by 1 base and J by 0 bases, and 13 bases separated the two germline ends. The CDR3 sequence is 17 residues long. In germline, CDR1 is GTSNPN, CDR2 SVGIG (reference sequence). CDR3 sequence reads: CAWSGAQASSGANVLTF. The CDR3 bases are TGTGCCTGGAGTGGGGCGCAAGCGTCCTCTGGGGCCAACGTCCTGACTTTC.

The count of this clone is one. The rearrangement uses TRBV5-1 and TRBJ2-5; no clear D. The CDR3 is 13 residues long. Germline V gives CDR1 SGHRS, CDR2 YFSETQ. The V end lost 5 bases, the J end lost 1 base, and 9 bases lay between the germline ends. CDR3 in DNA: TGCGCCAGCAGGCCCGGATTCCAAGAGACCCAGTACTTC. This sequence encodes CASRPGFQETQYF. Complete variable domain (other parts from reference TRBV5-1 and TRBJ2-5): KAGVTQTPRYLIKTRGQQVTLSCSPISGHRSVSWYQQTPGQGLQFLFEYFSETQRNKGNFPGRFSGRQFSNSRSEMNVSTLELGDSALYLCASRPGFQETQYFGPGTRLLVL.

The gene calls are TRBV4-3 and TRBJ2-1, with D hard to call. The CDR3 contains 15 residues. From germline, CDR1 is LGHNA and CDR2 YSLEER. Deletions cut 4 bases from V and 3 bases from J, with 13 bases between. CDR3 sequence reads: CASSPGPRNYNEQFF. The DNA of the CDR3 is TGCGCCAGCAGCCCGGGCCCTAGGAACTACAATGAGCAGTTCTTC.

CDR3 sequence reads: CASSLTSGAYTDTQYF. For the CDR3, the DNA is TGTGCCAGCAGCCTAACTAGCGGAGCATACACAGATACGCAGTATTTT. The chain couples TRBV9 to TRBJ2-3; 8 positions match TRBD2. CDR3 size: 16 residues. With V trimmed by 4 bases and J by 2 bases, 9 bases remained unmatched. Germline V gives CDR1 SGDLS, CDR2 YYNGEE.

As for this clone: This sample includes further DNA sequences coding for the same CDR3. This chain connects TRBV5-1 to TRBJ1-1; D is ambiguous. This CDR3 is 12 amino acids long. The germline V gene encodes CDR1 SGHRS and CDR2 YFSETQ. V lost 0 bases, J lost 5 bases, and 5 bases lay in between. This CDR3 is CASSLEGTEAFF. CDR3 DNA sequence: TGCGCCAGCAGCTTGGAGGGAACTGAAGCTTTCTTT. Full variable domain (remainder filled in from reference TRBV5-1 and TRBJ1-1): KAGVTQTPRYLIKTRGQQVTLSCSPISGHRSVSWYQQTPGQGLQFLFEYFSETQRNKGNFPGRFSGRQFSNSRSEMNVSTLELGDSALYLCASSLEGTEAFFGQGTRLTVV.

This sequence joins TRBV30 and TRBJ2-7; 7 bases fit TRBD1. The CDR3 has 12 residues. CDR1 and CDR2 (germline): GTSNPN, SVGIG (reference sequence). After removal of 3 bases from V and 5 bases from J, the junction contained 4 bases not matched to a gene. The CDR3: CAWRRGPDEQYF. DNA for the CDR3: TGTGCCTGGAGAAGGGGGCCCGACGAGCAGTACTTC.